This TCR beta chain comes out of a study of lymphopenia after photon versus proton radiotherapy. The study's findings and limits: Under photons, naive T cells and diversity fell while effector/memory populations rose. In patients who died, overall survival fell as post-nadir TCR diversity dropped more. After the lymphocyte nadir, photon-treated repertoires showed oligoclonal expansion, especially of CD8+ Temra cells.

A few counts support this clone. Its antigen is not identified. TCRdb's table, derived via immunoSEQ multiplex PCR, lists solely in-frame clones and lacks some. The table records approximately 62,000 clones, about 81% of them present only once. This clonotype was sampled from a man aged 55 to 70 with pancreatic cancer. The starting material was peripheral blood, obtained from a patient treated with proton-based radiotherapy.

The CDR3 DNA reads as TGTGCCAGCAGACCCGGGAGGGCGAGCGGCTACACCTTC. It is translated as CASRPGRASGYTF. The chain links TRBV11-2 to TRBJ1-2; D call uncertain. Germline lookup yields CDR1 SGHAT and CDR2 FQNNGV. The germline V and J ends were trimmed by 6 bases and 8 bases, with 16 bases remaining between them. The CDR3 covers 13 residues.